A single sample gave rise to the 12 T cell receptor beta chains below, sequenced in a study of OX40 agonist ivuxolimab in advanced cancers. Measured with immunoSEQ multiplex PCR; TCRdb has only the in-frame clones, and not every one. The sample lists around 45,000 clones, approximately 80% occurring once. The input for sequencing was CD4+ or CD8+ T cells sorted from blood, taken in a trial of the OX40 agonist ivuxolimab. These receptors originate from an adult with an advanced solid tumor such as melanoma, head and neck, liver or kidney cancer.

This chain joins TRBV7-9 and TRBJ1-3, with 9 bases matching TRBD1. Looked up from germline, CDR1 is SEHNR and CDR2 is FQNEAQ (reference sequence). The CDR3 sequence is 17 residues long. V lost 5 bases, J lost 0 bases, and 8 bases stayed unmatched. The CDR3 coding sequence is TGTGCCAGCAGCGGACGACAGGGGGGGTCCTCTGGAAACACCATATATTTT. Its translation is CASSGRQGGSSGNTIYF.

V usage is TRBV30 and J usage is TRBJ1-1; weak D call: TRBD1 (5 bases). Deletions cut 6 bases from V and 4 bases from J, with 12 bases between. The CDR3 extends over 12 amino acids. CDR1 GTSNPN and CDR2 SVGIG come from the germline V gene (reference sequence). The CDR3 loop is CACRQYFTEAFF. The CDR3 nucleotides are TGTGCCTGCCGACAGTATTTCACTGAAGCTTTCTTT.

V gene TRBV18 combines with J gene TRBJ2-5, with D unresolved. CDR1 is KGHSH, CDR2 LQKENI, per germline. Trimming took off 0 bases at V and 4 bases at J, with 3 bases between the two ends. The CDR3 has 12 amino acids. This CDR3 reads CASSPPTETQYF. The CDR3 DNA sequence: TGTGCCAGCTCACCACCTACAGAGACCCAGTACTTC.

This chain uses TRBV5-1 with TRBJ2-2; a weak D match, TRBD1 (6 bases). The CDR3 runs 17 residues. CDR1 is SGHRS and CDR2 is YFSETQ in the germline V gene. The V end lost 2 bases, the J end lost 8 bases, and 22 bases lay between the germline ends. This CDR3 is CASSFEDSSLVLGELFF. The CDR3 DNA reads TGCGCCAGCAGCTTCGAGGACAGTTCACTTGTTCTAGGGGAGCTGTTTTTT.

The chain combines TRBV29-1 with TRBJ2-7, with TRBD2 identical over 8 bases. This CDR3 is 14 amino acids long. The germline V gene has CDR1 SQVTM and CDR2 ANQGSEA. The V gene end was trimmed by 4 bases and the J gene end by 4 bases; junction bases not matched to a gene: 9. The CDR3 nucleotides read TGCAGCGTTGGTGGTAGCGGGAATCGGTACGAGCAGTACTTC. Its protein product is CSVGGSGNRYEQYF.

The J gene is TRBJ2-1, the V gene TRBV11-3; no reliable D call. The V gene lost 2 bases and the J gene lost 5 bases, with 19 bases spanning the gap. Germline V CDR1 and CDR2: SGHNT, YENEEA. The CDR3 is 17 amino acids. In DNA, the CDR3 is TGTGCCAGCAGCTTACGACACTCAGGCTTAGTTCACAATGAGCAGTTCTTC. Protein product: CASSLRHSGLVHNEQFF.

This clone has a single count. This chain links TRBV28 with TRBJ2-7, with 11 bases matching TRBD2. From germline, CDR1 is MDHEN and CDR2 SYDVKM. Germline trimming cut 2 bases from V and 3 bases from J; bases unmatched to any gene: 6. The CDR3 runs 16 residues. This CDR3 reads CASSLPRLAGFYEQYF. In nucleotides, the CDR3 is TGTGCCAGCAGTTTACCACGACTAGCGGGATTCTACGAGCAGTACTTC.

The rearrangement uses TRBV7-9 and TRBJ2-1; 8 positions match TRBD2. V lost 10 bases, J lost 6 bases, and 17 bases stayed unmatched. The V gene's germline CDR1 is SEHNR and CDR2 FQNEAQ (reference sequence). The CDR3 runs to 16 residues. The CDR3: CATFPSEREKRNEQFF. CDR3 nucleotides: TGTGCCACCTTCCCTTCCGAGCGGGAGAAACGCAATGAGCAGTTCTTC. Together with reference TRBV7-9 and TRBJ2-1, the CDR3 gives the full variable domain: DTGVSQNPRHKITKRGQNVTFRCDPISEHNRLYWYRQTLGQGPEFLTYFQNEAQLEKSRLLSDRFSAERPKGSFSTLEIQRTEQGDSAMYLCATFPSEREKRNEQFFGPGTRLTVL.

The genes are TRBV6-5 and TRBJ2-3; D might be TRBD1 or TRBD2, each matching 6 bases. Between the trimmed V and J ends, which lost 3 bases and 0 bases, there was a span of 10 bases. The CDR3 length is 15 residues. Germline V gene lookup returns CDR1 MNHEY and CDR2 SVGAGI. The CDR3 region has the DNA TGTGCCAGCAGTTATAGGGGGGTTAGCACAGATACGCAGTATTTT. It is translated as CASSYRGVSTDTQYF.

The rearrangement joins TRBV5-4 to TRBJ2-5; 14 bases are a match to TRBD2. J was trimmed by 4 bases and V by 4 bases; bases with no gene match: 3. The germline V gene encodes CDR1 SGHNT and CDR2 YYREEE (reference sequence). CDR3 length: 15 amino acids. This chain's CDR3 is CASSQGTSGRETQYF. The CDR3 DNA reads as TGTGCCAGCAGCCAAGGGACTAGCGGGAGAGAGACCCAGTACTTC.

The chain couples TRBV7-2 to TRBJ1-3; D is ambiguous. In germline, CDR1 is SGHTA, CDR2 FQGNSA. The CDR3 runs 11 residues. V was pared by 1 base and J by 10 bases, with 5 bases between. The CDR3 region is CASSLERTIYF. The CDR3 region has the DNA TGTGCCAGCAGCTTAGAAAGAACCATATATTTT.

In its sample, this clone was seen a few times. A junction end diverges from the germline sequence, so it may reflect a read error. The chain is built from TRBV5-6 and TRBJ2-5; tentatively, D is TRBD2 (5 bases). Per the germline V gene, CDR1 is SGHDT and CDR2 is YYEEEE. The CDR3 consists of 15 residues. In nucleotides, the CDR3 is TGTGCCAGCAGATTGGAGGCAGTCCCGCAAGAGACCCAGTACTTC. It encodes CASRLEAVPQETQYF.